These 11 T cell receptor beta chains share one sample of origin, sequenced in a study of beta chain features in type 1 diabetes. Study-level results: Moderate yet significant TCRB CDR3 shortening was seen in Type 1 diabetes patients in all four CD4+ subsets.

No antigens are known for them. Expressed TCRB transcripts were sequenced because the isolated RNA had all been reverse transcribed beforehand. Clones were read by immunoSEQ multiplex PCR, and TCRdb kept only the in-frame ones, dropping some. The data contain under 300,000 clones, 16% of them seen just once; the ten biggest clones take up approximately 0.087%. The specimen sequenced was naive CD4+ T cells from blood. Receptors originate from a man in his thirties or forties with type 1 diabetes.

The CDR3 is CASSVVTSGSVRNEQFF. In nucleotides, the CDR3 is TGTGCCAGCAGCGTAGTAACTAGCGGGTCAGTCCGCAATGAGCAGTTCTTC. The V gene is TRBV9, the J gene TRBJ2-1; TRBD2 matches at 9 bases. The V gene end was trimmed by 0 bases and the J gene end by 6 bases; junction bases not matched to a gene: 10. CDR3 length equals 17 residues. Looked up from germline, CDR1 is SGDLS and CDR2 is YYNGEE.

This clone was observed a handful of times. V gene TRBV29-1 combines with J gene TRBJ1-5; a possible D gene is TRBD1 (5 bases). Trimming cost V 4 bases and J 2 bases, with 12 bases left between them. The germline V gene encodes CDR1 SQVTM and CDR2 ANQGSEA. This CDR3 is built from 14 residues. The CDR3, as DNA: TGCAGCGTTGGCGAGCAGGGCGGCAATCAGCCCCAGCATTTT. Its translation is CSVGEQGGNQPQHF.

This clone was counted a few times. V gene TRBV30 combines with J gene TRBJ2-3; 10 nucleotides line up with TRBD2. The CDR3 extends over 15 amino acids. Per the germline V gene, CDR1 is GTSNPN and CDR2 is SVGIG (reference sequence). With V trimmed by 3 bases and J by 2 bases, 5 bases remained unmatched. The CDR3 here is CAWSQTSGNTDTQYF. The CDR3 nucleotides read TGTGCCTGGAGCCAAACTAGCGGGAACACAGATACGCAGTATTTT.

This clone was seen only a few times. This sequence joins TRBV7-6 and TRBJ2-5, with D uncertain. CDR1 is SGHVS, CDR2 FNYEAQ, per germline. Trimming cost V 5 bases and J 5 bases, with 6 bases left between them. The CDR3 totals 11 residues. CDR3 region: CASSELETQYF. For the CDR3, the DNA is TGTGCCAGCAGCGAGCTTGAGACCCAGTACTTC.

Only a few counts were recorded for this clone. V and J are TRBV4-2 and TRBJ2-3; the D gene is possibly TRBD2 (5 bases). This CDR3 contains 12 residues. CDR1 is LGHNA and CDR2 is YNFKEQ in the germline V gene. DNA for the CDR3: TGTGAACCCTGGGAGAGAGCAGATACGCAGTATTTT. The encoded protein is CEPWERADTQYF.

This clone was observed a handful of times. V and J are TRBV10-3 and TRBJ1-1, with 7 bases matching TRBD1. There are 14 residues in the CDR3. V lost 5 bases, J lost 1 base, and 4 bases stayed unmatched. CDR1 is ENHRY and CDR2 is SYGVKD in the germline V gene. The CDR3 nucleotides read TGTGCCATCAGTCGGGACAGACAGAACACTGAAGCTTTCTTT. It is translated as CAISRDRQNTEAFF.

This clone was recorded a few times. This chain joins TRBV7-2 and TRBJ2-1, with a possible D match to TRBD2 (6 bases). Trimming removed 3 bases at V and 0 bases at J, with 9 bases between. This CDR3 comprises 15 residues. Germline assignment: CDR1 SGHTA and CDR2 FQGNSA. Here the CDR3 DNA reads TGTGCCAGCAGCTTGGACGGGAGCTCCTACAATGAGCAGTTCTTC. Its protein is CASSLDGSSYNEQFF.

This clone was detected once. This chain's CDR3 is CASSPRDSDGYTF. CDR3 nucleotides: TGTGCCAGCTCACCCCGGGACAGCGATGGCTACACCTTC. This sequence joins TRBV18 and TRBJ1-2; 7 nucleotides align to TRBD1. Germline-derived CDR1 and CDR2 are KGHSH and LQKENI. V gave up 3 bases and J gave up 6 bases; unmatched junction bases: 4. There are 13 residues in the CDR3.

The J gene is TRBJ1-1, the V gene TRBV10-3; 9 bases align to TRBD1. Trimming removed 6 bases from V and 6 bases from J; junction bases left unmatched: 5. This CDR3 spans 13 amino acids. Germline V gene sequence: CDR1 ENHRY, CDR2 SYGVKD. The DNA of the CDR3 is TGTGCCATCAGGGGACAGGGTAGTGCTGAAGCTTTCTTT. This encodes CAIRGQGSAEAFF.

The rearrangement uses TRBV6-5 and TRBJ1-4; TRBD1 matches at 10 bases. This CDR3 has 14 residues. CDR1 MNHEY and CDR2 SVGAGI come from the germline V gene. V lost 5 bases, J lost 7 bases, and 4 bases stayed unmatched. The CDR3 DNA reads TGTGCCAGCAGTCTCGGACAGGGGGGTGAAAAACTGTTTTTT. Translating it yields CASSLGQGGEKLFF.

The chain combines TRBV7-9 with TRBJ2-1; D gene uncertain. Germline values: CDR1 SEHNR, CDR2 FQNEAQ (reference sequence). CDR3 length equals 15 residues. Trimming cost V 3 bases and J 5 bases, with 14 bases left between them. The CDR3 coding sequence is TGTGCCAGCAGCTTTCTCCGTCCCGATCACAATGAGCAGTTCTTC. This translates into CASSFLRPDHNEQFF.